The rows below give T cell receptor beta chains drawn from one sample of a study of T cells after yellow fever vaccination. Via MiXCR, TCRdb re-called the 5' RACE reads, giving one row per CDR3 protein. The sample yields around 550,000 distinct CDR3 sequences, 15% to 20% seen once. The sample was PBMCs, taken 15 days after the yellow fever booster vaccination. The source is a young man who received the YFV17D yellow fever vaccine. Both conserved end residues are part of each CDR3. The D gene is left open where the match is weak. Part of the rows lack a size; the others show once, few, many or a class for expanded clones.

v_call	d_call	j_call	clone_size	cdr3_nt	cdr3_aa
TRBV6-1	TRBD1	TRBJ1-2	few	TGTGCCAGCAGCCAGACAGGGCTACAGACCTATGGCTACACCTTC	CASSQTGLQTYGYTF
TRBV15	TRBD2	TRBJ2-5	few	TGTGCCACCAGCAGTCCTAGCGGGAACAAAGAGACCCAGTACTTC	CATSSPSGNKETQYF
TRBV11-2	-	TRBJ2-2	-	TGTGCCAGCAGCTTAAGGGGCCAAACAGGGATCGACACCGGGGAGCTGTTTTTT	CASSLRGQTGIDTGELFF
TRBV7-2	-	TRBJ1-5	-	TGTGCCAGCAGCTTCGGGACTCATAGCAATCAGCCCCAGCATTTT	CASSFGTHSNQPQHF
TRBV7-9	TRBD2	TRBJ2-1	few	TGTGCCAGCAGCCGAGCGGGAGGGCCCAATGAGCAGTTCTTC	CASSRAGGPNEQFF
TRBV30	-	TRBJ2-5	few	TGTGCCTGGACCGACGGGACCCTGGGGGAGACCCAGTACTTC	CAWTDGTLGETQYF
TRBV11-2	-	TRBJ2-1	-	TGTGCCAGCAGCTTAGTGGCCACTCAGGGGCAGTTCTTC	CASSLVATQGQFF
TRBV10-3	TRBD1	TRBJ2-7	few	TGTGCCATCAGTGACCCAGGGGGCGAGTCCTACGAGCAGTACTTC	CAISDPGGESYEQYF
TRBV5-1	-	TRBJ1-1	-	TGCGCCAGCAGCTCCTCGCAGGGGAGGGGCACTGAAGCTTTCTTT	CASSSSQGRGTEAFF
TRBV7-2	-	TRBJ1-1	many	TGTGCCAGCAGCTTAGCTGGGGCTCAGACTGAAGCTTTCTTT	CASSLAGAQTEAFF
TRBV3-1	TRBD2	TRBJ2-1	-	TGTGCCAGCAGCCCAAGAGCGGGAGACGGTGTTTATGAGCAGTTCTTC	CASSPRAGDGVYEQFF
TRBV19	-	TRBJ2-1	-	TGTGCCAGTAGTATAGGGGGTCCCAACAATGAGCAGTTCTTC	CASSIGGPNNEQFF
TRBV4-3	TRBD2	TRBJ2-1	-	TGCGCCAGCAGCCAATATTTTCGGACTAGCGAATACAATGAGCAGTTCTTC	CASSQYFRTSEYNEQFF
TRBV5-1	-	TRBJ2-7	few	TGCGCCAGCAGCTCCCGCCCGGGGTACGAGCAGTACTTC	CASSSRPGYEQYF
TRBV5-3	TRBD2	TRBJ2-3	-	TGTGCCAGAAGCGAAGCGACTAGCGGTGTAGATACGCAGTATTTT	CARSEATSGVDTQYF
TRBV20-1	-	TRBJ2-7	-	TGCAGTGCTAGGCGTAGGGGCTCCTACGAGCAGTACTTC	CSARRRGSYEQYF
TRBV7-8	TRBD2	TRBJ2-7	many	TGTGCCAGCAGCCTAGCGGTTAGCTCCTACGAGCAGTACTTC	CASSLAVSSYEQYF
TRBV14	TRBD1	TRBJ1-1	-	TGTGCCAGCAGCCAGTTCGGGACAGCGGAAACTTTCTTT	CASSQFGTAETFF
TRBV29-1	-	TRBJ2-7	few	TGCAGCGTTCCCCAGGGGGGATTGGCCTACGAGCAGTACTTC	CSVPQGGLAYEQYF
TRBV27	-	TRBJ2-3	few	TGTGCCAGCAGTTCGGAAGCAGATACGCAGTATTTT	CASSSEADTQYF
TRBV21-1	-	TRBJ2-3	few	TGTGCCAGCCTGAGGATGGGCACAGATACGCAGTATTTT	CASLRMGTDTQYF
TRBV19	-	TRBJ2-3	-	TGTGCCAGTAAGCGGAGGGACACAGATACGCAGTATTTT	CASKRRDTDTQYF
TRBV20-1	-	TRBJ2-3	-	TGCAGTGCCGCCCCGATCATAGCGGACCCCCCATTCGGAGATACGCAGTATTTT	CSAAPIIADPPFGDTQYF
TRBV18	-	TRBJ2-5	-	TGTGCCAGCTCTGGGACCCGAAGGTTCCAAGAGACCCAGTACTTC	CASSGTRRFQETQYF
TRBV27	-	TRBJ2-2	-	TGTGCCAGCAGTTTCCGGGCCCCGGCCGGGGAGCTGTTTTTT	CASSFRAPAGELFF
TRBV15	TRBD2	TRBJ2-5	-	TGTGCCACCAGCGCTAAGCGGGAGGTACAAGAGACCCAGTACTTC	CATSAKREVQETQYF
TRBV30	TRBD2	TRBJ2-7	-	TGTGCCTGGAGTTTAGGAGCGGGAGGGTTCGAGCAGTACTTC	CAWSLGAGGFEQYF
TRBV19	-	TRBJ2-6	-	TGTGCCAGTAGTATGGGTGACTCTGGGGCCAACGTCCTGACTTTC	CASSMGDSGANVLTF
TRBV20-1	TRBD2	TRBJ2-1	few	TGCAGTGCTAGGAGGCAGGCGTCGACTAGCGGGAGTTTTATCAGGAATGAGCAGTTCTTC	CSARRQASTSGSFIRNEQFF
TRBV12-3/TRBV12-4	-	TRBJ2-7	-	TGTGCCAGCAGTTTCGACCCAAAAGACAGAACCTACGAGCAGTACTTC	CASSFDPKDRTYEQYF
TRBV5-1	-	TRBJ2-4	few	TGCGCCAGCAGCTGGGACGAAAACATTCAGTACTTC	CASSWDENIQYF
TRBV12-3/TRBV12-4	-	TRBJ2-7	few	TGTGCCAGCCGCCGGGCGGGTTCGGCCGAGCAGTACTTC	CASRRAGSAEQYF
TRBV7-2	-	TRBJ2-3	few	TGTGCCAGCAGCTTCGCGGGTGGTGATACGCAGTATTTT	CASSFAGGDTQYF
TRBV27	-	TRBJ2-1	-	TGTGCCAGCAGTTGGGACGTACACAATGAGCAGTTCTTC	CASSWDVHNEQFF
TRBV20-1	-	TRBJ1-4	few	TGCAGTGCTAGCGTCCGCGGGCTTAATGAAAAACTGTTTTTT	CSASVRGLNEKLFF
TRBV29-1	-	TRBJ2-2	-	TGCAGCGTTGATACGGTCGGGGAGCTGTTTTTT	CSVDTVGELFF
TRBV29-1	-	TRBJ2-1	-	TGCAGCGTTGTAGGGCGGGACACCTACAATGAGCAGTTCTTC	CSVVGRDTYNEQFF
TRBV27	-	TRBJ2-3	few	TGTGCCAGCAAGAGGGCCGATACGCAGTATTTT	CASKRADTQYF
TRBV18	-	TRBJ2-5	-	TGTGCCAGCTCTCGGCGGGCAAACCTGGAGACCCAGTACTTC	CASSRRANLETQYF
TRBV4-1	TRBD2	TRBJ2-1	-	TGCGCCAGCAGCCAAGATCTGCCTAGCGGGAGGACCGACCCGTTCTTC	CASSQDLPSGRTDPFF